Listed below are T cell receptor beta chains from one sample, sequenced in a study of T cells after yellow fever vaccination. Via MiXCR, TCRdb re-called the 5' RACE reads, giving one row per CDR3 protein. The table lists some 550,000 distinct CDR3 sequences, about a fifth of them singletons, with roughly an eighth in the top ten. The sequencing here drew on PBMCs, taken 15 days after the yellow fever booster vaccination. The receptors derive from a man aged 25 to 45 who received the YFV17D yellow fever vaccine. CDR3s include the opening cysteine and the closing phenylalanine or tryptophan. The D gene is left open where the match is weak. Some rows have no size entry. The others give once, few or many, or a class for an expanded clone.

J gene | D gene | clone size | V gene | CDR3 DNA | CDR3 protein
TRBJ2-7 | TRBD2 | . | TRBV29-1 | TGCAGCGTTGAGCGGGCTAGCGGGACCTACGAGCAGTACTTC | CSVERASGTYEQYF
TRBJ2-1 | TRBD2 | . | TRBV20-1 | TGCAGTGCTAGAGTTACCACCGGGACTAGCGGATACAATGAGCAGTTCTTC | CSARVTTGTSGYNEQFF
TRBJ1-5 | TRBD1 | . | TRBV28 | TGTGCCAGCAGTTTCCCGACAGGGGACCATCAGCCCCAGCATTTT | CASSFPTGDHQPQHF
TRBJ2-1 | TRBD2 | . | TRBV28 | TGTGCCAGCAGCCCCGGGACTAGGGCCGTCAATGAGCAGTTCTTC | CASSPGTRAVNEQFF
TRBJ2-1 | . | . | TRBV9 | TGTGCCAGCAGCGCCTCCATTGGGGAGAATGAGCAGTTCTTC | CASSASIGENEQFF
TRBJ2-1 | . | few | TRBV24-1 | TGTGCCACCAGTGACCGTGGACGGATCTCCTACAATGAGCAGTTCTTC | CATSDRGRISYNEQFF
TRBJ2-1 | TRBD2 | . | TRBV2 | TGTGCCAGCAGCGAACTAGCGGGAGGTGCCAATGAGCAGTTCTTC | CASSELAGGANEQFF
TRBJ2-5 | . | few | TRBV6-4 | TGTGCCAGCAGTGACTGGGAAGGGGAGACCCAGTACTTC | CASSDWEGETQYF
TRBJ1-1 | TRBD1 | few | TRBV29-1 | TGCAGCGCACCGGGACAGGGTGAGGCTTTCTTT | CSAPGQGEAFF
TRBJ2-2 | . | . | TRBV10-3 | TGTGCCATCAGTGAGAACGGCGACGCCGGGGAGCTGTTTTTT | CAISENGDAGELFF
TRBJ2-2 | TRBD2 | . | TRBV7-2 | TGTGCCAGCAGCTTGGGACTAGCGCACACCGGGGAGCTGTTTTTT | CASSLGLAHTGELFF
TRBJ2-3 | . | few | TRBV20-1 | TGCAGTGCTAGAGCCTCGAGAGTCTACGATACGCAGTATTTT | CSARASRVYDTQYF
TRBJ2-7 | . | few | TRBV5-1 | TGCGCCAGCAGTTGGGAAGAGACTTACGAGCAGTACTTC | CASSWEETYEQYF
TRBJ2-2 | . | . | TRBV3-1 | TGTGCCAGCAGGGGTCTTGGCGGGAAGAGCACCGGGGAGCTGTTTTTT | CASRGLGGKSTGELFF
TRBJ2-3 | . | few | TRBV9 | TGTGCCAGCAGCGTAGAAGGGTACGGGGCAGATACGCAGTATTTT | CASSVEGYGADTQYF
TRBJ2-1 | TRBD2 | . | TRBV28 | TGTGCCAGCAGTTTACTAGCGGGAGATCATCCTAAGTTCTTC | CASSLLAGDHPKFF
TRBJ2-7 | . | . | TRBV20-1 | TGCAGTGCCCTGCGCCAGGGATACGAGCAGTACTTC | CSALRQGYEQYF
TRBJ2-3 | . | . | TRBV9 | TGTGCCAGCAGCGCGCTAGGATCCACAGATACGCAGTATTTT | CASSALGSTDTQYF
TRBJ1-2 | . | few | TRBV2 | TGTGCCAGCAGTGAAACCTCAACAGGCTACACCTTC | CASSETSTGYTF
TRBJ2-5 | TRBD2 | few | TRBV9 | TGTGCCAGCAGCGTAGTAGCGGGGCCCCAGTACTTC | CASSVVAGPQYF
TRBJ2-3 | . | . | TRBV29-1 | TGCAGCGTTGCACTCTTCACAGATACGCAGTATTTT | CSVALFTDTQYF
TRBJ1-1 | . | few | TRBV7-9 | TGTGCCAGCAGGAATACTCGGGTGAACACTGAAGCTTTCTTT | CASRNTRVNTEAFF
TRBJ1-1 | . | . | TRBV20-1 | TGCAGTGCTAGAGGCCGGGGAAGGGACACTGAAGCTTTCTTT | CSARGRGRDTEAFF
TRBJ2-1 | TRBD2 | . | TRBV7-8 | TGTGCCAGCAGCAAAACCCCTGGCGGGAGAAATGAGCAGTTCTTC | CASSKTPGGRNEQFF
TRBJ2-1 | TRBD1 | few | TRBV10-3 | TGTGCCATCAGACCTACAGGGGCCAATGAGCAGTTCTTC | CAIRPTGANEQFF